This T cell receptor beta chain came from a study of OX40 agonist ivuxolimab in advanced cancers. About the research overall: Patients were dosed intravenously with ivuxolimab at 0.01 to 10 mg/kg every 2 weeks. The diagnoses of dose-escalation patients were hepatocellular carcinoma, melanoma, renal cell or head and neck cancer.

Patients with a history of autoimmune disease or on systemic immunosuppression were excluded. CDR1 SNHLY and CDR2 FYNNEI come from the germline V gene. This CDR3 is built from 18 residues. V was pared by 7 bases and J by 4 bases, with 26 bases between. Repertoires were generated with immunoSEQ multiplex PCR, while TCRdb's copy carries only in-frame clones and drops some. Counted here are under 20,000 clones, approximately 77% occurring once; the ten biggest clones make up around a sixth. The specimen comprised CD4+ or CD8+ T cells sorted from blood, sampled in a trial of the OX40 agonist ivuxolimab. The receptor comes from an adult with an advanced solid tumor such as melanoma, head and neck, liver or kidney cancer. The genes are TRBV2 and TRBJ2-1; possible D gene TRBD2, 6 bases. The CDR3 DNA follows: TGTGCCAGCAAAGAGGGGACGGGCGGGACGCTAAAATACAATGAGCAGTTCTTC. This sequence encodes CASKEGTGGTLKYNEQFF. The whole variable domain, filled in from reference TRBV2 and TRBJ2-1, reads EPEVTQTPSHQVTQMGQEVILRCVPISNHLYFYWYRQILGQKVEFLVSFYNNEISEKSEIFDDQFSVERPDGSNFTLKIRSTKLEDSAMYFCASKEGTGGTLKYNEQFFGPGTRLTVL.